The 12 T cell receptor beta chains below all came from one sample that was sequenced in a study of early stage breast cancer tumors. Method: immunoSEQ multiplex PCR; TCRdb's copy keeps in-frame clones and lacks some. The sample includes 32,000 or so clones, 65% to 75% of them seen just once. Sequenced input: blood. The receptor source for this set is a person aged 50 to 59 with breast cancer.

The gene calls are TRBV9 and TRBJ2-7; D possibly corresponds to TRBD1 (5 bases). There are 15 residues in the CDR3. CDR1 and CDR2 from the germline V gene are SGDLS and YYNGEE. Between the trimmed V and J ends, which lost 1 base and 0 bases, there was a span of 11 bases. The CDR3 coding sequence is TGTGCCAGCAGCGTATCCCAGGGCGGCTCCTACGAGCAGTACTTC. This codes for CASSVSQGGSYEQYF.

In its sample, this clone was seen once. Here the CDR3 reads CASSLAGGDRTEQYF. The CDR3, as DNA: TGTGCCAGCAGCTTAGCGGGAGGAGATCGGACCGAGCAGTACTTC. The chain has TRBV7-8 and TRBJ2-7, with a tentative D call TRBD2 (6 bases). Germline V lookup: CDR1 SGHVS, CDR2 FQNEAQ. CDR3 length: 15 residues. Trimming pared 0 bases from V and 6 bases from J, leaving 15 bases between. The full variable domain, in which reference TRBV7-8 and TRBJ2-7 provide the parts outside the CDR3, is GAGVSQSPRYKVAKRGQDVALRCDPISGHVSLFWYQQALGQGPEFLTYFQNEAQLDKSGLPSDRFFAERPEGSVSTLKIQRTQQEDSAVYLCASSLAGGDRTEQYFGPGTRLTVT.

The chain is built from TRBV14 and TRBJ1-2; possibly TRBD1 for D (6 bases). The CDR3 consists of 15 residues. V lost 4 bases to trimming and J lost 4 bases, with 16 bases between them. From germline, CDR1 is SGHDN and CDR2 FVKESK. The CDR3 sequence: CASSRTSGTLYGYTF. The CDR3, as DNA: TGTGCCAGCAGCCGGACCTCGGGGACACTCTATGGCTACACCTTC. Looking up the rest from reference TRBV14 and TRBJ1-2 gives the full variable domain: EAGVTQFPSHSVIEKGQTVTLRCDPISGHDNLYWYRRVMGKEIKFLLHFVKESKQDESGMPNNRFLAERTGGTYSTLKVQPAELEDSGVYFCASSRTSGTLYGYTFGSGTRLTVV.

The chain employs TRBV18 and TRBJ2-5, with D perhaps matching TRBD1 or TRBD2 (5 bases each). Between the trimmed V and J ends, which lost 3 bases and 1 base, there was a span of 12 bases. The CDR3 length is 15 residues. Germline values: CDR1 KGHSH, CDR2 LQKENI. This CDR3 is CASSPGVGRQETQYF. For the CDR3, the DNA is TGTGCCAGCTCACCGGGGGTTGGTCGCCAAGAGACCCAGTACTTC.

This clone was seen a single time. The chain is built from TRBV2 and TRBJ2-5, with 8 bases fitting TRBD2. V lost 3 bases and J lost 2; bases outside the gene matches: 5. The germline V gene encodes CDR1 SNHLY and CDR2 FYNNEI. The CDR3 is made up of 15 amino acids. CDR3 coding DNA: TGTGCCAGCAGTGATCGGGGCGGGAGGCAAGAGACCCAGTACTTC. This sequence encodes CASSDRGGRQETQYF. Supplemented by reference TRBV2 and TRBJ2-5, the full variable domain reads EPEVTQTPSHQVTQMGQEVILRCVPISNHLYFYWYRQILGQKVEFLVSFYNNEISEKSEIFDDQFSVERPDGSNFTLKIRSTKLEDSAMYFCASSDRGGRQETQYFGPGTRLLVL.

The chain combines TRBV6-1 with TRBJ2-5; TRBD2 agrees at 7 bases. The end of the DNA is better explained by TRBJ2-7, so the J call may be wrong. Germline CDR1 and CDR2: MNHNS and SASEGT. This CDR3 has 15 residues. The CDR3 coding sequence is TGTGCCAGCATCCGACTAGCTCGGAGCTCCTACGAGCAGTACTTC. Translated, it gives CASIRLARSSYEQYF.

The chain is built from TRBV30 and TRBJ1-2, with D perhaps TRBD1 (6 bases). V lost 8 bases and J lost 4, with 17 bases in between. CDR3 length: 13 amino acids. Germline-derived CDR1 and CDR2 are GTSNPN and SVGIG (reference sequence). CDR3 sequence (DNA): TGTGCCGGGCAGGGGCCGCACGGCTATGGCTACACCTTC. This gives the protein CAGQGPHGYGYTF.

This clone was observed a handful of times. CDR3 residues: CASSVGTEGEKLFF. In nucleotides, the CDR3 is TGCGCCAGCAGCGTAGGGACTGAGGGGGAAAAACTGTTTTTT. This chain uses TRBV5-1 with TRBJ1-4; a possible D gene is TRBD1 (5 bases). CDR1 is SGHRS, CDR2 YFSETQ, per germline. The CDR3 has 14 residues. Trimming removed 4 bases at V and 8 bases at J, with 15 bases between.

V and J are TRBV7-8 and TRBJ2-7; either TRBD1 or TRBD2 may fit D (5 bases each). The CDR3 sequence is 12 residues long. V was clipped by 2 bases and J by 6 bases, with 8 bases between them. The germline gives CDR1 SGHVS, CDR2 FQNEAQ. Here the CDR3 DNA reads TGTGCCAGCAGCTTAATTGGGGGCGAGCAGTACTTC. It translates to CASSLIGGEQYF.

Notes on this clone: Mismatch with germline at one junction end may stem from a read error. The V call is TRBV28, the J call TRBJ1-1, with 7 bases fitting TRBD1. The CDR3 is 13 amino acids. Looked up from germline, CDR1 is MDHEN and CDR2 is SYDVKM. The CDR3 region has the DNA TGTGCCAGCACTTTAGGTAGGACAGGAGACATTTTCTTT. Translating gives CASTLGRTGDIFF.

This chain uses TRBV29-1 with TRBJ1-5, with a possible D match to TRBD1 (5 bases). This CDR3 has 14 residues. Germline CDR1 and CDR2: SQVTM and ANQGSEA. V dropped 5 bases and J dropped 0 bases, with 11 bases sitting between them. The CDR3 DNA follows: TGCAGCGTTTCTACAGGATATAGCAATCAGCCCCAGCATTTT. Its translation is CSVSTGYSNQPQHF.

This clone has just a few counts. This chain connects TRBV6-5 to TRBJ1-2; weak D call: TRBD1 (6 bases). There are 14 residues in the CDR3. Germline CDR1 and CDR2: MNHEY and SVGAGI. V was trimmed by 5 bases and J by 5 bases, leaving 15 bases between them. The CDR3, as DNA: TGTGCCAGCAGTAACCCCGGGGGCACTTATGGCTACACCTTC. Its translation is CASSNPGGTYGYTF.